This passage covers 32 T cell receptor beta chains from one sample sequenced in a study of shared clonotypes between healthy human individuals. Naive CD8 cells were CD45RO-negative, positively selected for CCR7, excluding terminally differentiated effector memory CD45RA+ cells. Repertoires were generated with immunoSEQ multiplex PCR, while TCRdb's copy carries only in-frame clones and drops some. Of hundreds of thousands of clones listed, around 96% are singletons. The specimen was naive CD8+ T cells sorted from blood. These receptors were obtained from a young woman in good health.

This chain connects TRBV5-6 to TRBJ2-2; 11 bases are a match to TRBD2. The J segment lost 4 bases and the V segment lost 4 bases, leaving 9 bases of the junction unmatched. Germline lookup yields CDR1 SGHDT and CDR2 YYEEEE. CDR3 length: 17 amino acids. CDR3 bases: TGTGCCAGCAGCCCGGACCGGACTAGCGGGCGCACCGGGGAGCTGTTTTTT. Encoded protein: CASSPDRTSGRTGELFF.

The chain couples TRBV19 to TRBJ1-2; TRBD1 agrees at 9 bases. From germline, CDR1 is LNHDA and CDR2 SQIVND (reference sequence). The CDR3 extends over 13 amino acids. J gave up 6 bases and V 5 bases, and 4 bases lay outside the gene matches. Here the CDR3 DNA reads TGTGCCAGTAGTCAGGGACAGGGCCATGGCTACACCTTC. Residues: CASSQGQGHGYTF.

CDR3 coding DNA: TGTGCCAGCAGCTCTGACCTTGGGCAGGGCGAGCAGTTCTTC. Encoded protein: CASSSDLGQGEQFF. The chain uses TRBV28 and TRBJ2-1; TRBD1 might be the D (5 bases). In germline, CDR1 is MDHEN, CDR2 SYDVKM. This CDR3 has 14 amino acids. Trimming stripped 6 bases from V and 10 bases from J, with 19 bases between.

V and J are TRBV7-6 and TRBJ2-5, with D perhaps matching TRBD2 (6 bases). The CDR3 has 16 residues. V shed 4 bases and J shed 4 bases, with 19 bases lying between them. CDR1 is SGHVS, CDR2 FNYEAQ, per germline. The CDR3 reads CASSYNRAGGRETQYF. CDR3 DNA sequence: TGTGCCAGCAGCTATAATCGAGCGGGTGGGCGAGAGACCCAGTACTTC.

V and J are TRBV5-1 and TRBJ1-2; TRBD1 matches 10 bases. Per the germline V gene, CDR1 is SGHRS and CDR2 is YFSETQ. This CDR3 spans 13 amino acids. V was clipped by 4 bases and J by 8 bases; unmatched bases: 5. Here the CDR3 DNA reads TGCGCCAGCAGCCCAGGGACAGGGGAAGGCTACACCTTC. It specifies CASSPGTGEGYTF. The full variable domain, with the rest looked up from reference TRBV5-1 and TRBJ1-2, is KAGVTQTPRYLIKTRGQQVTLSCSPISGHRSVSWYQQTPGQGLQFLFEYFSETQRNKGNFPGRFSGRQFSNSRSEMNVSTLELGDSALYLCASSPGTGEGYTFGSGTRLTVV.

The genes are TRBV5-4 and TRBJ2-7; tentatively, D is TRBD2 (6 bases). V was trimmed by 0 bases and J by 3 bases, leaving 13 bases between them. Germline V CDR1 and CDR2: SGHNT, YYREEE (reference sequence). CDR3 length: 15 amino acids. The CDR3, as DNA: TGTGCCAGCAGCTTGGCTGGGGGAGGTGTCTACGAGCAGTACTTC. Translating gives CASSLAGGGVYEQYF.

The CDR3 sequence: CASSLVGESYEQYF. In DNA form, the CDR3 reads TGTGCCAGCAGTTTAGTTGGGGAATCCTACGAGCAGTACTTC. The chain is built from TRBV28 and TRBJ2-7; D gene unclear. CDR1 and CDR2 from the germline V gene are MDHEN and SYDVKM. The ends were cut back, 2 bases at V and 1 base at J, with 9 bases in the middle. The length of the CDR3 is 14 residues.

The chain carries TRBV28 and TRBJ1-5, with D tentatively TRBD1 (5 bases). The length of the CDR3 is 14 residues. The germline V gene has CDR1 MDHEN and CDR2 SYDVKM. V shed 4 bases and J shed 0 bases, with 7 bases lying between them. The chain's CDR3 is CASSSRDSNQPQHF. The CDR3 DNA is TGTGCCAGCAGTTCCAGGGATAGCAATCAGCCCCAGCATTTT. The entire variable domain, with the rest obtained from reference TRBV28 and TRBJ1-5, is as follows: DVKVTQSSRYLVKRTGEKVFLECVQDMDHENMFWYRQDPGLGLRLIYFSYDVKMKEKGDIPEGYSVSREKKERFSLILESASTNQTSMYLCASSSRDSNQPQHFGDGTRLSIL.

This clone was found once. The rearrangement uses TRBV5-1 and TRBJ2-1, with 10 positions matching TRBD1. The V gene's germline CDR1 is SGHRS and CDR2 YFSETQ. This CDR3 region has 18 residues. V lost 0 bases to trimming and J lost 4 bases; unmatched junction nucleotides: 10. The CDR3 loop is CASSLVGIPGQGYNEQFF. The DNA of the CDR3 is TGCGCCAGCAGCTTGGTCGGGATACCGGGACAGGGGTACAATGAGCAGTTCTTC.

This chain connects TRBV5-1 to TRBJ1-1; 8 bases fit TRBD1. The CDR3 runs to 13 residues. V lost 4 bases and J lost 6; bases outside the gene matches: 5. CDR1 is SGHRS and CDR2 is YFSETQ in the germline V gene. The CDR3 protein is CASSGRTGSEAFF. CDR3 sequence (DNA): TGCGCCAGCAGCGGACGGACAGGGTCTGAAGCTTTCTTT.

The chain links TRBV30 to TRBJ1-5; tentatively, D is TRBD1 (5 bases). The CDR3 sequence is 14 residues long. Germline V gene data show CDR1 as GTSNPN and CDR2 as SVGIG (reference sequence). Trimming shortened V by 2 bases and J by 2 bases, and 10 bases separated the two germline ends. CDR3 sequence: CAWSPTGGNQPQHF. The CDR3 DNA sequence: TGTGCCTGGAGTCCCACGGGGGGCAATCAGCCCCAGCATTTT.

The CDR3 loop is CASSSRERIEQYF. CDR3 nucleotide sequence: TGCGCCAGCTCCTCCCGGGAGAGGATCGAGCAGTACTTC. The V and J genes are TRBV5-1 and TRBJ2-7, with D perhaps TRBD2 (6 bases). Germline V gene sequence: CDR1 SGHRS, CDR2 YFSETQ. V was trimmed by 7 bases and J by 6 bases, leaving 17 bases between them. The CDR3 covers 13 residues.

The chain couples TRBV4-1 to TRBJ2-7; D gene ambiguous. The germline gives CDR1 MGHRA, CDR2 YSYEKL. This CDR3 has 16 residues. V was shortened by 2 bases and J by 3 bases, with 17 bases between the two germline ends. CDR3 DNA sequence: TGCGCCAGCAGCCAAACCCTGAACAACCCAAGCTACGAGCAGTACTTC. Its translation is CASSQTLNNPSYEQYF.

J is TRBJ1-1 and V is TRBV29-1, with TRBD1 matching 9 bases. Germline CDR1 and CDR2: SQVTM and ANQGSEA. The CDR3 totals 16 residues. V dropped 1 base and J dropped 1; count of bases not matched to a gene: 7. DNA for the CDR3: TGCAGCGTTGAAGGCGGGACAGGGCTGCGGAACACTGAAGCTTTCTTT. Its translation: CSVEGGTGLRNTEAFF.

The rearrangement links TRBV2 to TRBJ2-1, with 9 bases aligning to TRBD2. The germline V gene encodes CDR1 SNHLY and CDR2 FYNNEI. The CDR3 length is 16 residues. With V trimmed by 6 bases and J by 16 bases, 22 bases remained unmatched. The CDR3 bases are TGTGCCAGCAGAGACCCCGGACAGGCGACTAGCGGTCGCATATTCTTC. Its protein product is CASRDPGQATSGRIFF.

V and J are TRBV4-1 and TRBJ2-5; 7 bases map to TRBD2. The J call could be wrong; TRBJ2-7 is a better fit for the DNA end. CDR3 length: 18 residues. Germline CDR1 is MGHRA and CDR2 is YSYEKL. For the CDR3, the DNA is TGCGCCAGCAGCCCCGAGCGATTTCGCGGGAGATCTGAGAACGAGCAGTACTTC. Residues: CASSPERFRGRSENEQYF.

This rearrangement joins TRBV5-6 to TRBJ1-2; D unresolved. The ends were cut back, 0 bases at V and 5 bases at J, with 17 bases in the middle. The CDR3 runs 16 residues. Germline CDR1 reads SGHDT; CDR2 reads YYEEEE. The CDR3 nucleotides are TGTGCCAGCAGCTTGGATCGCCGGGCCGAGAGGTATGGCTACACCTTC. This translates into CASSLDRRAERYGYTF.

The genes are TRBV6-1 and TRBJ2-7; D unclear. Germline values: CDR1 MNHNS, CDR2 SASEGT. V was trimmed by 2 bases and J by 3 bases, leaving 14 bases between them. The CDR3 runs to 15 residues. CDR3 bases: TGTGCCAGCAGTGAACACGACAAACCGCGCTACGAGCAGTACTTC. Translation gives CASSEHDKPRYEQYF.

The chain joins TRBV27 to TRBJ2-2; D perhaps matches TRBD2 (6 bases). Trimming pared 3 bases from V and 3 bases from J, leaving 8 bases between. The CDR3 is 14 amino acids. Germline assignment: CDR1 MNHEY and CDR2 SMNVEV (reference sequence). DNA of the CDR3: TGTGCCAGCAGTTTGGCGGGACACACCGGGGAGCTGTTTTTT. This codes for CASSLAGHTGELFF.

This clone was seen a single time. The rearrangement uses TRBV13 and TRBJ1-2; the D gene is possibly TRBD1 (6 bases). This CDR3 has 15 amino acids. Trimming cost V 3 bases and J 5 bases, with 16 bases left between them. Germline CDR1 and CDR2: PRHDT and FYEKMQ (reference sequence). Written as DNA, the CDR3 is TGTGCCAGCAGCTTGGGGTCCGGGGGCAGGTATGGCTACACCTTC. Residues: CASSLGSGGRYGYTF.

The chain uses TRBV10-2 and TRBJ1-1; a possible D gene is TRBD1 (6 bases). The CDR3 contains 15 residues. Trimming pared 5 bases from V and 4 bases from J, leaving 17 bases between. CDR1 WSHSY and CDR2 SAAADI come from the germline V gene. CDR3 coding DNA: TGCGCCAGCAGTCCCGACGGGGGGGCGCGCACTGAAGCTTTCTTT. Protein sequence: CASSPDGGARTEAFF.

This clone has only one observation. The J gene is TRBJ1-1, the V gene TRBV4-3, with 7 bases lining up with TRBD1. CDR3 size: 15 residues. V was pared by 4 bases and J by 0 bases, with 5 bases of the junction left unmatched. In germline, CDR1 is LGHNA, CDR2 YSLEER. The CDR3 DNA sequence: TGCGCCAGCAGCCTGGGACAGACTCTGAACACTGAAGCTTTCTTT. Its protein is CASSLGQTLNTEAFF.

As regards this clone: Other DNA sequences in this specimen translate into the identical CDR3. The V and J genes are TRBV5-5 and TRBJ2-7; 7 bases fit TRBD2. This CDR3 region has 14 residues. V gave up 2 bases and J gave up 4 bases; unmatched junction bases: 6. Germline CDR1 is SGHKS and CDR2 is YYEKEE (reference sequence). As DNA, the CDR3 is TGTGCCAGCAGCTTAGTGGGAGGGGCATACGAGCAGTACTTC. Its protein product is CASSLVGGAYEQYF.

This clone has just one count. The V call is TRBV7-8, the J call TRBJ2-1, with D perhaps matching TRBD2 (6 bases). Looked up from germline, CDR1 is SGHVS and CDR2 is FQNEAQ. Trimming left V 5 bases short and J 3 bases short, with 20 bases between. The CDR3 length is 17 residues. The CDR3 DNA is TGTGCCAGCAGCCTAACTGGTCGGGGACTGGGCTACAATGAGCAGTTCTTC. Translation gives CASSLTGRGLGYNEQFF.

V usage is TRBV5-6 and J usage is TRBJ2-1; the match to TRBD2 covers 7 bases. Germline-derived CDR1 and CDR2 are SGHDT and YYEEEE. V lost 3 bases and J lost 9; bases outside the gene matches: 18. This CDR3 is 17 amino acids long. The CDR3 DNA follows: TGTGCCAGCAGCTCGCTAGGGACTACACGATGGGGCGGTGAGCAGTTCTTC. Translated: CASSSLGTTRWGGEQFF.

The chain combines TRBV10-2 with TRBJ2-7; possible D gene TRBD1, 6 bases. V lost 5 bases and J 2 bases, leaving 16 bases between the germline ends. This CDR3 spans 15 amino acids. Per the germline V gene, CDR1 is WSHSY and CDR2 is SAAADI. Written as DNA, the CDR3 is TGCGCCAGCAGTTCAGGGGACCCCGTTGCCTACGAGCAGTACTTC. Protein: CASSSGDPVAYEQYF.

The genes are TRBV5-6 and TRBJ2-4; 9 bases are shared with TRBD1. The germline V gene encodes CDR1 SGHDT and CDR2 YYEEEE. The CDR3 is made up of 14 amino acids. The J segment lost 4 bases and the V segment lost 7 bases, leaving 6 bases of the junction unmatched. CDR3 bases: TGTGCCAGCTCCTTCGGACAGGGGAAAAACATTCAGTACTTC. It translates to CASSFGQGKNIQYF.

The CDR3 loop reads CASSPTTSPYEQYF. The CDR3 nucleotides read TGTGCCAGCAGTCCAACGACTAGTCCGTACGAGCAGTACTTC. This chain connects TRBV27 to TRBJ2-7; D is possibly TRBD2 (6 bases). Trimming pared 5 bases from V and 4 bases from J, leaving 15 bases between. The CDR3 sequence is 14 residues long. Germline CDR1 reads MNHEY; CDR2 reads SMNVEV (reference sequence).

The count of this clone is one. The rearrangement uses TRBV28 and TRBJ2-7; unclear D gene. Between the trimmed V and J ends, which lost 3 bases and 6 bases, there was a span of 9 bases. Germline CDR1 reads MDHEN; CDR2 reads SYDVKM. The CDR3 spans 12 residues. CDR3 region: CASSFFTGEQYF. The DNA for the CDR3 is TGTGCCAGCAGTTTTTTTACCGGCGAGCAGTACTTC.

The V gene is TRBV13, the J gene TRBJ2-1; the D gene is possibly TRBD1 (5 bases). Trimming left V 3 bases short and J 2 bases short, with 11 bases between. CDR1 and CDR2 (germline): PRHDT, FYEKMQ (reference sequence). The CDR3 covers 15 residues. The CDR3 region has the DNA TGTGCCAGCAGCTTTACAGGCGACCCCTACAATGAGCAGTTCTTC. This encodes CASSFTGDPYNEQFF.

The chain is built from TRBV4-1 and TRBJ2-7; 11 bases match TRBD1. J was trimmed by 4 bases and V by 3 bases; bases with no gene match: 8. CDR1 is MGHRA and CDR2 is YSYEKL in the germline V gene. The CDR3 contains 16 residues. The CDR3 loop reads CASSQNTGTGGYEQYF. As DNA, the CDR3 is TGCGCCAGCAGCCAGAATACCGGGACAGGGGGTTACGAGCAGTACTTC.

The chain has TRBV28 and TRBJ2-5, with D perhaps TRBD2 (5 bases). CDR3 length equals 17 residues. V was pared by 1 base and J by 3 bases, with 18 bases between. The germline V gene has CDR1 MDHEN and CDR2 SYDVKM. This chain's CDR3 is CASSLFGITPGEETQYF. CDR3 nucleotide sequence: TGTGCCAGCAGTTTATTCGGGATCACCCCTGGGGAAGAGACCCAGTACTTC. Combining the CDR3 with reference TRBV28 and TRBJ2-5 gives the whole variable domain DVKVTQSSRYLVKRTGEKVFLECVQDMDHENMFWYRQDPGLGLRLIYFSYDVKMKEKGDIPEGYSVSREKKERFSLILESASTNQTSMYLCASSLFGITPGEETQYFGPGTRLLVL.